This TCR beta chain was identified during a study of OX40 agonist ivuxolimab in advanced cancers. Study-wide context: Partial responses were achieved by three patients, of whom one had hepatocellular carcinoma and two had cutaneous melanoma. Study results and limitations: There was clonal expansion of CD4+ and CD8+ blood T cells by week 6 at 0.1 to 3.0 mg/kg.

CDR3 length: 16 residues. The junction had 6 bases not matched to a gene; V was cut back by 4 bases and J by 0 bases. Germline-derived CDR1 and CDR2 are SGHAT and FQNNGV. Sequenced by immunoSEQ multiplex PCR; TCRdb stores in-frame clones only, minus some. The sample records 84,000 or so clones, approximately 80% being singletons. This clone was counted between two and nine times. What it binds is not known. This specimen was CD4+ or CD8+ T cells sorted from blood, taken in a trial of the OX40 agonist ivuxolimab. The rearrangement joins TRBV11-2 to TRBJ1-3; TRBD1 matches 7 bases. The sequence was obtained from an adult with an advanced solid tumor such as melanoma, head and neck, liver or kidney cancer. For the CDR3, the DNA is TGTGCCAGCAGCTCAGGGACAGCCGCCTCTGGAAACACCATATATTTT. It specifies CASSSGTAASGNTIYF.